This TCR beta chain was identified during a study of shared clonotypes between healthy human individuals. For each subset, genomic DNA was distributed in equal portions over several immunoSEQ plates. The repertoire was sequenced with immunoSEQ multiplex PCR; TCRdb's copy has only in-frame clones and lacks some. The repertoire includes about 480,000 clones, about 75% of them detected once, and roughly an eighth sits in the top ten. Trimming removed 3 bases at V and 3 bases at J, with 5 bases between. Germline V CDR1 and CDR2: MDHEN, SYDVKM. This CDR3 has 12 residues. V is TRBV28 and J is TRBJ1-2; D remains unclear. What was sequenced was PBMCs. This TCR was sampled from a woman aged 40 to 50 in good health. Some clones in this sample may be carry-over from other donors' samples. The CDR3 reads CASSLNHYGYTF. CDR3 nucleotides: TGTGCCAGCAGTTTGAATCACTATGGCTACACCTTC.